The 12 T cell receptor beta chains below were found in one sample sequenced in a study of T-cell memory formation after mild COVID-19. TCRdb re-called the 5' RACE reads through MiXCR, storing one row per CDR3 protein. Of 300,000 to 350,000 distinct CDR3 sequences listed, 10% to 15% are singletons. The sample taken for sequencing was PBMCs or a T cell subset sorted from them (not recorded which). Source of these receptors: a man aged 18 to 35 who had mild COVID-19 (a few samples of this study predate the infection). Cell type and time point are not known.

V is TRBV6-2 or TRBV6-3 and J is TRBJ2-1; 8 bases are a match to TRBD2. With V trimmed by 7 bases and J by 0 bases, 5 bases remained unmatched. Per germline, CDR1 MNHEY and CDR2 SVGEGT. This CDR3 spans 15 amino acids. The CDR3 here is CASTYAGGSYNEQFF. The CDR3 DNA sequence: TGTGCCAGCACCTACGCGGGGGGCTCCTACAATGAGCAGTTCTTC.

This chain connects TRBV28 to TRBJ2-3, with unresolved D. V lost 5 bases to trimming and J lost 8 bases, with 11 bases between them. The length of the CDR3 is 12 residues. CDR1 and CDR2 (germline): MDHEN, SYDVKM. In DNA form, the CDR3 reads TGTGCCAGCAGTAATGGGTGGACTACGCAGTATTTT. It is translated as CASSNGWTTQYF.

This clonotype was counted a few times. The chain is built from TRBV28 and TRBJ2-5, with D perhaps TRBD2 (7 bases). The CDR3 consists of 14 residues. Germline values: CDR1 MDHEN, CDR2 SYDVKM. Trimming shortened V by 6 bases and J by 5 bases, and 16 bases separated the two germline ends. CDR3 nucleotides: TGTGCCAGCAGGGCGGGGGCCGTGAGGGAGACCCAGTACTTC. Amino acids: CASRAGAVRETQYF.

The chain couples TRBV7-9 to TRBJ1-2; 12 bases are shared with TRBD1. The CDR3 loop spans 16 amino acids. From germline, CDR1 is SEHNR and CDR2 FQNEAQ (reference sequence). The V and J ends lost 4 bases and 4 bases, in that order; junction bases with no gene match: 7. CDR3 DNA: TGTGCCAGCAGCTACCCGGGACAGGGGGCACCCTATGGCTACACCTTC. Protein: CASSYPGQGAPYGYTF.

This clonotype was seen ten or more times. The rearrangement uses TRBV29-1 and TRBJ1-1; TRBD1 matches 8 bases. The CDR3 runs 14 residues. Germline lookup yields CDR1 SQVTM and CDR2 ANQGSEA. With V trimmed by 6 bases and J by 0 bases, 6 bases remained unmatched. The CDR3 loop is CSVWTGWMNTEAFF. CDR3 bases: TGCAGCGTCTGGACAGGGTGGATGAACACTGAAGCTTTCTTT.

The CDR3: CASSLARVTGELFF. The CDR3 DNA sequence: TGTGCCAGCAGTCTAGCCAGGGTCACCGGGGAGCTGTTTTTT. The chain carries TRBV28 and TRBJ2-2; D may be TRBD1 or TRBD2 (5 bases each). Germline V gives CDR1 MDHEN, CDR2 SYDVKM. Trimming stripped 5 bases from V and 4 bases from J, with 11 bases between. The CDR3 extends over 14 amino acids.

This clonotype was picked up many times. The chain employs TRBV11-2 and TRBJ2-3, with 12 bases that match TRBD2. The length of the CDR3 is 16 residues. Looked up from germline, CDR1 is SGHAT and CDR2 is FQNNGV. J was trimmed by 3 bases and V by 5 bases; bases with no gene match: 6. The CDR3 coding sequence is TGTGCCAGCAGCCGCGCTAGCGGGGGGGCGACAGATACGCAGTATTTT. It codes for CASSRASGGATDTQYF.

This chain links TRBV12-3 or TRBV12-4 with TRBJ1-1; D uncertain. The CDR3 contains 14 residues. The V end was cut by 2 bases, the J end by 4 bases, with 11 bases between. For the CDR3, the DNA is TGTGCCAGCAGTTTAAATGCCTTGGCCACTGAAGCTTTCTTT. It is translated as CASSLNALATEAFF.

This clonotype occurred a few times. This chain connects TRBV4-1 to TRBJ1-1; TRBD1 matches 8 bases. Trimming at V came to 0 bases and at J to 5 bases, leaving 8 bases not matched to a gene. Germline values: CDR1 MGHRA, CDR2 YSYEKL. The CDR3 length is 16 residues. Here the CDR3 reads CASSQDYAGGNTEAFF. In DNA form, the CDR3 reads TGCGCCAGCAGCCAAGATTATGCAGGGGGCAATACTGAAGCTTTCTTT.

This clonotype appeared a few times. This chain uses TRBV14 with TRBJ2-5; TRBD2 matches at 11 bases. Germline values: CDR1 SGHDN, CDR2 FVKESK. V shed 5 bases, J shed 7 bases, and the junction held 6 bases outside the gene matches. The CDR3 spans 14 residues. The CDR3, as DNA: TGTGCCAGCAGCAGGGGACTAGCGGTGTGGACCCAGTACTTC. This sequence encodes CASSRGLAVWTQYF.

This clonotype was recorded a few times. The rearrangement joins TRBV7-9 to TRBJ1-6; no definite D call. This CDR3 is 13 amino acids long. Germline-derived CDR1 and CDR2 are SEHNR and FQNEAQ (reference sequence). The V gene lost 5 bases and the J gene lost 9 bases, with 11 bases spanning the gap. The CDR3 reads CASSPTEISPLHF. CDR3 nucleotide sequence: TGTGCCAGCAGCCCCACCGAAATTTCACCCCTCCACTTT.

The V call is TRBV5-5, the J call TRBJ2-2; D may be TRBD1 or TRBD2 (5 bases each). V was cut by 2 bases and J by 2 bases, with 10 bases left in between. Germline values: CDR1 SGHKS, CDR2 YYEKEE (reference sequence). The CDR3 is 15 residues long. The CDR3 nucleotides are TGTGCCAGCAGCTTTTTTGGGGGTAACACCGGGGAGCTGTTTTTT. Its protein product is CASSFFGGNTGELFF.